The clone carrying this T cell receptor (beta chain) occurred a few times. The antigen is unknown. For TCR, cDNA came from 5'RACE template switching, which added a universal primer site and UMIs. Using its own MiXCR run on the 5' RACE reads, TCRdb lists one record per CDR3 protein. The sample carries 320,000 or so distinct CDR3 sequences, 8% to 9.5% recorded once. These data are taken from a study of T cells after yellow fever vaccination. Germline CDR1 reads SGHTA; CDR2 reads FQGNSA. V lost 1 base and J 8 bases, leaving 8 bases between the germline ends. This CDR3 is built from 12 residues. Study-wide findings and caveats: Detected again after the booster were most primary-vaccination clones, at 96% CD4 and 88% CD8. When the response was secondary, it was weaker but reached its peak faster, day 5 versus 15.

Sequencing was performed on PBMCs, taken about 49 days after the first yellow fever vaccination. This receptor was identified in a man younger than 35 who received the YFV17D yellow fever vaccine. The chain uses TRBV7-2 and TRBJ1-1; no clear D gene. CDR3 DNA: TGTGCCAGCAGCTTAGGTATAGGCGAAGCTTTCTTT. This encodes CASSLGIGEAFF.